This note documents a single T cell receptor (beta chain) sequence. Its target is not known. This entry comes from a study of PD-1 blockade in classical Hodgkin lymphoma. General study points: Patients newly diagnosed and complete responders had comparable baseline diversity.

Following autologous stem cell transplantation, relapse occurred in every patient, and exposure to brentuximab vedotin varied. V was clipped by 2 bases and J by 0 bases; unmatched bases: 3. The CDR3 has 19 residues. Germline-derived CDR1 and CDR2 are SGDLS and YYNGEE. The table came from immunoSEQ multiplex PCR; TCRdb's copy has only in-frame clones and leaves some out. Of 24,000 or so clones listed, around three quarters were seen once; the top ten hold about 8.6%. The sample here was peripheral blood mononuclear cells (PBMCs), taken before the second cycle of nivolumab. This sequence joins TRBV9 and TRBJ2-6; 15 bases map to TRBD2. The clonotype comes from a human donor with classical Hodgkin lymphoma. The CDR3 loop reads CASSVQGLAGGSGANVLTF. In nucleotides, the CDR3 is TGTGCCAGCAGCGTCCAGGGACTAGCGGGAGGCTCTGGGGCCAACGTCCTGACTTTC. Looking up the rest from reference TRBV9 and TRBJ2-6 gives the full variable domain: DSGVTQTPKHLITATGQRVTLRCSPRSGDLSVYWYQQSLDQGLQFLIQYYNGEERAKGNILERFSAQQFPDLHSELNLSSLELGDSALYFCASSVQGLAGGSGANVLTFGAGSRLTVL.